A single sample is the source of the 14 T cell receptor beta chains below, sequenced in a study of pediatric ulcerative colitis. The rectum was sampled with one to two pinch biopsies at colonoscopy. Clones were read by immunoSEQ multiplex PCR, and TCRdb kept only the in-frame ones, dropping some. The sample lists 20,000 to 30,000 clones, 55% to 75% occurring once. Sequences were obtained from gut tissue. The receptors were sampled from a boy under 18 with severe ulcerative colitis.

The rearrangement links TRBV6-6 to TRBJ1-2, with 9 bases fitting TRBD1. The CDR3 consists of 13 residues. The V segment lost 5 bases and the J segment 6 bases; nucleotides outside the gene matches: 4. Looked up from germline, CDR1 is MNHNY and CDR2 is SVGAGI (reference sequence). The CDR3 coding sequence is TGTGCCAGCAGTGTACAGGGGGCCGATGGCTACACCTTC. It specifies CASSVQGADGYTF.

By share, this clone ranks as medium-sized. The J gene is TRBJ2-3, the V gene TRBV10-1; 8 positions agree with TRBD1. After removal of 0 bases from V and 2 bases from J, the junction contained 7 bases not matched to a gene. The CDR3 totals 17 residues. The germline CDR1 and CDR2 sequences are WNHNN and SYGVQD (reference sequence). DNA for the CDR3: TGCGCCAGCAGTGAGTCGCCCACAGGGGGTAACACAGATACGCAGTATTTT. Its translation: CASSESPTGGNTDTQYF.

This chain links TRBV30 with TRBJ2-7, with TRBD2 matching over 7 bases. The trim removed 3 bases at V and 7 bases at J, leaving 15 bases unmatched. Germline-derived CDR1 and CDR2 are GTSNPN and SVGIG (reference sequence). This CDR3 region has 15 residues. The CDR3 nucleotides are TGTGCCTGGAGCCTCTCGCGGCGGGAGCCGAAAGAGCAGTACTTC. The encoded protein is CAWSLSRREPKEQYF.

The J gene is TRBJ1-1, the V gene TRBV12-5; no definite D call. V was trimmed by 1 base and J by 6 bases, leaving 21 bases between them. CDR1 and CDR2 from the germline V gene are LGHNT and FRNRAP. CDR3 length equals 17 residues. For the CDR3, the DNA is TGTGCTAGTGGTTTGGGTCCTGGGGAGGACGAGCGCCCTGAAGCTTTCTTT. Amino acid sequence: CASGLGPGEDERPEAFF.

This clone has only a few counts. This rearrangement joins TRBV5-1 to TRBJ2-7; 11 bases agree with TRBD2. Germline CDR1 SGHRS, CDR2 YFSETQ. The V and J ends lost 1 base and 3 bases, in that order; junction bases with no gene match: 0. The CDR3 is 14 amino acids. The CDR3 spells CASSLTSGSYEQYF. The CDR3 DNA is TGCGCCAGCAGCTTGACTAGCGGGAGCTACGAGCAGTACTTC.

This chain links TRBV19 with TRBJ1-2, with no clear D. The V gene's germline CDR1 is LNHDA and CDR2 SQIVND (reference sequence). V lost 0 bases and J 5 bases, leaving 4 bases between the germline ends. The length of the CDR3 is 12 residues. DNA of the CDR3: TGTGCCAGTAGTATAGAAGGGTATGGCTACACCTTC. This codes for CASSIEGYGYTF.

V usage is TRBV5-1 and J usage is TRBJ2-5; 14 bases are a match to TRBD2. This CDR3 region has 17 residues. Per the germline V gene, CDR1 is SGHRS and CDR2 is YFSETQ. V shed 3 bases and J 0 bases; nucleotides not matched to a gene: 4. The chain's CDR3 is CASSWGLAGVYQETQYF. The DNA of the CDR3 is TGCGCCAGCAGCTGGGGACTAGCGGGAGTGTACCAAGAGACCCAGTACTTC.

The chain employs TRBV6-1 and TRBJ2-1; TRBD2 agrees at 13 bases. Trimming took 11 bases from V and 7 from J; bases not matched to a gene: 8. The CDR3 runs 14 residues. Germline CDR1 reads MNHNS; CDR2 reads SASEGT. The CDR3: CASGLAGVINEQFF. CDR3 DNA sequence: TGTGCCTCAGGACTAGCGGGAGTAATTAATGAGCAGTTCTTC.

V gene TRBV11-3 combines with J gene TRBJ2-1; a possible D gene is TRBD1 (5 bases). Germline CDR1 SGHNT, CDR2 YENEEA. The V end lost 1 base, the J end lost 9 bases, and 13 bases lay between the germline ends. The CDR3 has 14 amino acids. CDR3 coding DNA: TGTGCCAGCAGCTTAGCGGCTTTTGACAGTGAGCAGTTCTTC. Translating gives CASSLAAFDSEQFF.

The chain couples TRBV6-4 to TRBJ2-1, with D possibly matching TRBD2 (6 bases). CDR1 is MRHNA, CDR2 SNTAGT, per germline. The CDR3 is made up of 16 amino acids. Trimming left V 0 bases short and J 2 bases short, with 11 bases between. CDR3 in amino acids: CASSDSWGVAYNEQFF. DNA of the CDR3: TGTGCCAGCAGTGACTCCTGGGGGGTGGCCTACAATGAGCAGTTCTTC.

By proportion, this clone is medium-sized. This chain uses TRBV7-8 with TRBJ2-7, with 8 bases fitting TRBD1. J was trimmed by 2 bases and V by 5 bases; bases with no gene match: 8. This CDR3 region has 15 residues. Germline lookup yields CDR1 SGHVS and CDR2 FQNEAQ. The chain's CDR3 is CASSPPPGQAYEQYF. In nucleotides, the CDR3 is TGTGCCAGCAGCCCACCCCCGGGACAGGCCTACGAGCAGTACTTC.

This clone has only a few counts. This chain joins TRBV4-1 and TRBJ2-1; D is unresolved. The CDR3 is 16 amino acids. V gave up 0 bases and J gave up 0 bases, with 9 bases separating them. CDR1 and CDR2 (germline): MGHRA, YSYEKL. The chain's CDR3 is CASSQERLNSYNEQFF. CDR3 DNA sequence: TGCGCCAGCAGCCAAGAGCGTCTGAACTCCTACAATGAGCAGTTCTTC.

This chain uses TRBV5-1 with TRBJ2-1, with 9 bases matching TRBD2. In germline, CDR1 is SGHRS, CDR2 YFSETQ. The CDR3 extends over 15 amino acids. V shed 5 bases and J 6 bases; nucleotides not matched to a gene: 9. In nucleotides, the CDR3 is TGCGCCAGCAGTCCAGCGGGAGGACCTGCCAATGAGCAGTTCTTC. Translated, it gives CASSPAGGPANEQFF.

The chain combines TRBV6-1 with TRBJ2-3, with a possible D match to TRBD2 (5 bases). The V end was cut by 3 bases, the J end by 2 bases, with 15 bases between. The CDR3 consists of 16 residues. The germline CDR1 and CDR2 sequences are MNHNS and SASEGT. CDR3 region: CASSDAAASPTDTQYF. CDR3 DNA: TGTGCCAGCAGTGACGCAGCGGCCTCTCCCACAGATACGCAGTATTTT.